The T cell receptor beta chain described here comes from a study of T cell changes during pregnancy in multiple sclerosis (dated by TCRdb to between 2018 and 2021). Concerning the study at large: The study examined how the T cell repertoire changed over the course of pregnancy in women with multiple sclerosis.

The V and J ends are trimmed by 5 bases and 0 bases, leaving 10 bases between them. The germline V gene encodes CDR1 LNHDA and CDR2 SQIVND (reference sequence). Spanning cysteine to phenylalanine, the CDR3 consists of 15 amino acids. Kept here is only the CDR3 DNA, which spans 45 bases and is read in frame from base 1. As for this clone: Its antigen is still unknown. Per-base qualities were not stored, and no clone one base away is much larger.

The library relied on the immunoSEQ multiplex PCR assay. Entries here come from immuneACCESS through TCRdb and include only in-frame sequences with V and J called. Some clones fail to appear in such tables; in the studies checked, an unresolved V gene covers under half of the shortfall, and the cause of the remainder is unknown. The sample table lists about 36,000 clones, 93% of them with a count of one. Clones ranked in the top ten supply approximately 0.38% of the sample. Sequenced here: CD4+ T cells from peripheral blood mononuclear cells, sampled in the first trimester of pregnancy. The rearranged chain carries TRBV19 and TRBJ2-2, with no D gene named confidently. This receptor was identified in a female donor with multiple sclerosis, enrolled in a pregnancy study. The DNA sequence follows: TGTGCCAGTAGTGTTGACACATCGAACACCGGGGAGCTGTTTTTT. This gives the protein CASSVDTSNTGELFF.